Listed below are T cell receptor beta chains from one sample, sequenced in a study of T cells in Graves' hyperthyroidism and ophthalmopathy. MiXCR was run by TCRdb on the multiplex PCR reads, yielding one entry per CDR3 protein. The data contain 490,000 or so distinct CDR3 sequences, nearly 20% of them singletons. The specimen sequenced was blood. The receptors derive from a man between 40 and 49 years old with Graves' ophthalmopathy. The CDR3 runs from the conserved cysteine through the conserved F or W. A D gene is named only where the DNA matches it firmly. Clone size, where shown, is once, few, many, or a class for clones that have expanded.

abundance,j_gene,d_gene,v_gene,CDR3aa,CDR3nt
many,TRBJ2-7,TRBD2,TRBV3-1,CASSHGLADNYEQYF,TGTGCCAGCAGCCATGGACTAGCGGACAACTACGAGCAGTACTTC
.,TRBJ2-3,TRBD1,TRBV6-2/TRBV6-3,CASRDRGKVSTDTQYF,TGTGCCAGCAGGGACAGGGGGAAGGTCTCTACAGATACGCAGTATTTT
many,TRBJ1-2,.,TRBV3-1,CASSAQGTYGYTF,TGTGCCAGCAGCGCCCAGGGTACCTATGGCTACACCTTC
.,TRBJ2-7,TRBD1,TRBV5-4,CASGRTGENEQYF,TGTGCCAGCGGTCGGACAGGGGAAAACGAGCAGTACTTC
.,TRBJ2-1,.,TRBV10-3,CAISAPGGVNEQFF,TGTGCCATCTCAGCTCCAGGGGGGGTCAATGAGCAGTTCTTC
few,TRBJ1-2,.,TRBV28,CASSSTGGGGGYTF,TGTGCCAGCAGTTCTACGGGGGGAGGGGGTGGCTACACCTTC
.,TRBJ1-4,.,TRBV7-6,CASSSTPGGPTNEKLFF,TGTGCCAGCAGCTCTACTCCGGGGGGGCCAACTAATGAAAAACTGTTTTTT
few,TRBJ2-1,.,TRBV7-9,CASSLQGVYNEQFF,TGTGCCAGCAGCTTACAAGGGGTCTACAATGAGCAGTTCTTC
.,TRBJ1-1,.,TRBV29-1,CSVEYNTEAFF,TGCAGCGTTGAATACAACACTGAAGCTTTCTTT
many,TRBJ1-1,.,TRBV3-1,CASSQMEYTEAFF,TGTGCCAGCAGCCAAATGGAGTACACTGAAGCTTTCTTT
few,TRBJ2-7,TRBD2,TRBV6-2/TRBV6-3,CATTDGGSMNEQYF,TGTGCCACCACAGACGGCGGGAGCATGAACGAGCAGTACTTC
.,TRBJ2-3,.,TRBV7-3,CASSLYESGTDTQYF,TGTGCCAGCAGCTTATATGAGTCGGGCACAGATACGCAGTATTTT
many,TRBJ1-6,.,TRBV7-3,CASSGSFDSPLHF,TGTGCCAGCAGCGGGTCTTTCGATTCACCCCTCCACTTT
many,TRBJ2-2,.,TRBV30,CAWKRAANTGELFF,TGTGCCTGGAAGAGGGCGGCGAACACCGGGGAGCTGTTTTTT
.,TRBJ2-5,TRBD2,TRBV4-3,CASSQEAGGGPETQYF,TGCGCCAGCAGCCAAGAAGCGGGAGGGGGGCCAGAGACCCAGTACTTC
.,TRBJ2-1,TRBD2,TRBV10-2,CATQVVAGNSYNEQFF,TGCGCCACCCAAGTGGTAGCGGGGAACTCCTACAATGAGCAGTTCTTC
few,TRBJ2-1,.,TRBV2,CASEGREQFF,TGTGCCAGCGAGGGGCGTGAGCAGTTCTTC
.,TRBJ1-5,TRBD1,TRBV27,CASRITGDNQPQHF,TGTGCCAGCCGGATAACAGGGGACAATCAGCCCCAGCATTTT
many,TRBJ2-5,TRBD1,TRBV2,CASSEFFDRALKTQYF,TGTGCCAGCAGTGAATTTTTCGACAGGGCCCTGAAGACCCAGTACTTC
many,TRBJ1-5,.,TRBV27,CASSPIGQTLNQPQHF,TGTGCCAGCAGTCCAATCGGACAGACCCTAAATCAGCCCCAGCATTTT
many,TRBJ1-1,.,TRBV7-2,CASSFLEGEDTEAFF,TGTGCCAGCAGCTTCCTAGAGGGGGAGGACACTGAAGCTTTCTTT
few,TRBJ2-3,.,TRBV14,CASSSTRDYTDTQYF,TGTGCCAGCAGCTCCACTCGGGATTACACAGATACGCAGTATTTT
.,TRBJ2-1,TRBD2,TRBV7-2,CASSLTSGTSGRGEFF,TGTGCCAGCAGCTTAACAAGCGGGACTAGCGGGAGGGGGGAGTTCTTC
few,TRBJ2-2,TRBD1,TRBV15,CATSRDPGQGRTGELFF,TGTGCCACCAGCAGGGATCCGGGACAGGGGAGAACCGGGGAGCTGTTTTTT
.,TRBJ1-6,.,TRBV6-1,CASSLADSPLHF,TGTGCCAGCAGTTTGGCCGATTCACCCCTCCACTTT
few,TRBJ1-4,.,TRBV28,CASSTTNEKLFF,TGTGCCAGCAGCACGACTAATGAAAAACTGTTTTTT
few,TRBJ2-1,.,TRBV29-1,CSVEDGLNNEQFF,TGCAGCGTTGAAGACGGATTAAACAATGAGCAGTTCTTC
many,TRBJ1-1,.,TRBV2,CASIDRGRNLGTEAFF,TGTGCCAGCATCGATAGGGGTAGGAATCTAGGCACTGAAGCTTTCTTT
few,TRBJ1-5,.,TRBV12-3/TRBV12-4,CASSLGSGSNQPQHF,TGTGCCAGCAGTTTGGGTAGCGGCAGCAATCAGCCCCAGCATTTT
once,TRBJ1-4,.,TRBV9,CASSGSRGMANEKLFF,TGTGCCAGCAGCGGCTCACGTGGGATGGCTAATGAAAAACTGTTTTTT
few,TRBJ2-6,.,TRBV6-1,CASSEVKRVLGANVLTF,TGTGCCAGCAGTGAAGTCAAGAGGGTTCTTGGGGCCAACGTCCTGACTTTC
.,TRBJ2-1,.,TRBV18,CASSSAITGNRGNEQFF,TGTGCCAGCTCATCTGCGATAACAGGGAATCGCGGGAATGAGCAGTTCTTC
once,TRBJ2-7,.,TRBV6-1,CASSAPDKYNYEQYF,TGTGCCAGCAGTGCCCCGGACAAGTACAACTACGAGCAGTACTTC
.,TRBJ1-2,.,TRBV5-6,CASRSEGTGYGYTF,TGTGCCAGCAGATCCGAGGGGACGGGCTATGGCTACACCTTC
many,TRBJ2-7,TRBD2,TRBV6-1,CASSSSIPGTSGGYSYEQYF,TGTGCCAGCAGTTCCTCCATTCCCGGGACTAGCGGGGGGTACTCCTACGAGCAGTACTTC
few,TRBJ1-6,.,TRBV5-6,CASSLGQARNNSPLHF,TGTGCCAGCAGCTTGGGACAGGCTAGAAATAATTCACCCCTCCACTTT
.,TRBJ2-4,.,TRBV7-3,CASSRPPSSGLENIQYF,TGTGCCAGCAGCCGCCCCCCTTCGTCGGGGTTAGAAAACATTCAGTACTTC
.,TRBJ1-3,.,TRBV6-1,CASTVRDVWSGNTIYF,TGTGCCAGCACCGTAAGGGACGTGTGGTCTGGAAACACCATATATTTT
few,TRBJ1-2,.,TRBV18,CASSPPHGQINYGYTF,TGTGCCAGCTCACCACCCCACGGACAGATTAACTATGGCTACACCTTC
many,TRBJ1-2,TRBD1,TRBV3-1,CASSQDRGQGSSGYTF,TGTGCCAGCAGCCAAGATAGGGGACAGGGTAGTAGTGGCTACACCTTC
many,TRBJ2-3,.,TRBV14,CASSQGPDTQYF,TGTGCCAGCAGCCAAGGTCCAGATACGCAGTATTTT
.,TRBJ2-1,TRBD1,TRBV20-1,CSARDIQGASAYNEQFF,TGCAGTGCTAGAGATATACAGGGGGCCAGCGCCTACAATGAGCAGTTCTTC
many,TRBJ2-1,.,TRBV2,CASSKLPNEQFF,TGTGCCAGCAGTAAACTACCCAATGAGCAGTTCTTC
.,TRBJ1-4,TRBD1,TRBV2,CASSEARGQGRKLFF,TGTGCCAGCAGTGAAGCTAGGGGACAGGGGAGAAAACTGTTTTTT
few,TRBJ2-3,TRBD2,TRBV9,CASSVSGGAIVDTQYF,TGTGCCAGCAGCGTAAGCGGGGGGGCGATAGTTGATACGCAGTATTTT
few,TRBJ2-1,.,TRBV19,CASSIGVNEQFF,TGTGCCAGTAGTATAGGTGTCAATGAGCAGTTCTTC
many,TRBJ2-7,TRBD1,TRBV27,CASSLGEGAPYEQYF,TGTGCCAGCAGCCTTGGAGAGGGGGCCCCCTACGAGCAGTACTTC
once,TRBJ2-3,.,TRBV6-4,CASSERGLSTDTQYF,TGTGCCAGCAGTGAAAGGGGACTCAGCACAGATACGCAGTATTTT
.,TRBJ2-1,TRBD2,TRBV24-1,CATSDSGTNDNEQFF,TGTGCCACCAGTGATTCGGGGACTAATGACAATGAGCAGTTCTTC
many,TRBJ1-5,.,TRBV12-3/TRBV12-4,CASSQITGPYSNQPQHF,TGTGCCAGCAGTCAAATCACAGGGCCGTATAGCAATCAGCCCCAGCATTTT
few,TRBJ1-3,.,TRBV18,CASCSSPGNTIYF,TGTGCCAGCTGCTCCTCGCCAGGAAACACCATATATTTT
once,TRBJ1-2,.,TRBV6-1,CASIPAPLGGYTF,TGTGCCAGCATACCCGCCCCATTAGGCGGCTACACCTTC
few,TRBJ2-2,.,TRBV7-9,CASTEGRLRTGELFF,TGTGCCAGCACCGAGGGGAGATTGAGGACCGGGGAGCTGTTTTTT
few,TRBJ2-7,.,TRBV5-1,CASSLDRVGEQYF,TGCGCCAGCAGCTTGGATAGAGTGGGGGAGCAGTACTTC